This TCR beta chain was identified in a study of shared clonotypes between healthy human individuals. Study summary: The study drew on two women and a few men aged 18 to 49 as donors. Whole-study results and caveats: Larger richness was generally estimated for naive than memory subsets.

Turning to this clone: Its antigen is not known.

Germline lookup yields CDR1 SGHTS and CDR2 YDEGEE. The CDR3 covers 15 residues. V gave up 3 bases and J gave up 2 bases; unmatched junction bases: 7. Repertoires were generated with immunoSEQ multiplex PCR, while TCRdb's copy carries only in-frame clones and drops some. Of some 2.1 million clones listed, about 95% were seen once; the top ten hold roughly 1.1%. CD45RO negativity and positive selection for CCR7 defined naive CD8 cells, a population that excluded terminally differentiated effector memory CD45RA+ cells. This TCR derives from a man between 18 and 29 years old in good health. Sequencing was performed on naive CD8+ T cells sorted from blood. V and J are TRBV5-8 and TRBJ2-7, with TRBD1 matching 8 bases. CDR3 bases: TGTGCCAGCAGCTCCGGACAGGGTTTTCCCTACGAGCAGTACTTC. Its protein is CASSSGQGFPYEQYF. The full variable domain, rest sourced from reference TRBV5-8 and TRBJ2-7, is EAGVTQSPTHLIKTRGQQATLRCSPISGHTSVYWYQQALGLGLQFLLWYDEGEERNRGNFPPRFSGRQFPNYSSELNVNALELEDSALYLCASSSGQGFPYEQYFGPGTRLTVT.